Included here is one T cell receptor (beta chain) sequence, with context. No antigen is known for it. This PCR relied on a set of 60 Vbeta primers and 13 Jbeta primers. Authors' processing steps: Later work found 80 million or so unique TCR beta chains, with roughly 11 million shared. Here immunoSEQ multiplex PCR was the method, and the copy in TCRdb shows in-frame clones only, minus some. V, J and clone size are those of that table, while D and trimming were read from the DNA. The table includes 65,000 to 85,000 clones, roughly 70% detected once. This sample is drawn from a study of cytomegalovirus exposure and HLA in healthy donors. On the study more broadly: Early on, a data release was issued that held 80 million to 90 million unique TCRs from HLA-typed donors. Overall study findings and caveats: With further analysis later on, most CMV-associated TCR beta chains appeared HLA-restricted. Further analysis, carried out later, found HLA-associated TCR beta chains more clonally expanded than equally common other chains.

The source is a male donor in good health and CMV-seropositive. The sequenced material came from PBMCs.

This CDR3 reads CASSLGYSSDEQYF. CDR3 coding DNA: TGTGCCAGCAGCTTAGGGTATAGTTCGGACGAGCAGTACTTC. The chain recombines TRBV7-9 with TRBJ2-7; D unresolved. Germline CDR1 SEHNR, CDR2 FQNEAQ (reference sequence). The ends were cut back, 1 base at V and 5 bases at J, with 12 bases in the middle. The CDR3 is made up of 14 amino acids.